This T cell receptor beta chain was identified during a study of shared T cell receptors in the human thymus. Generated by immunoSEQ multiplex PCR, the TCRdb table keeps only in-frame clones and is missing some. Of 720,000 or so clones detected, 80% to 90% appear once; the ten largest clones hold about 0.0098%. CDR3 size: 16 residues. V gave up 3 bases and J gave up 4 bases, with 16 bases separating them. The V gene's germline CDR1 is LNHDA and CDR2 SQIVND (reference sequence). These data were also reused for a study on human thymus T cells. Turning to that study: All donors were healthy Finnish infants who were undergoing corrective surgery to treat congenital heart defects. Thymic material originated from resections removed in the course of corrective heart surgery. Within thymic and blood repertoires, V and J gene usage appeared to be biased. As related research reported, thymic repertoires overlapped highly among unrelated individuals.

The chain couples TRBV19 to TRBJ1-5; perhaps TRBD1 as D (6 bases). The sequence derives from a girl under two years old with a congenital heart defect. Sequencing was carried out using thymocytes. The CDR3 DNA follows: TGTGCCAGTAGTATTTTTACAGGGAGTAGAAATCAGCCCCAGCATTTT. Translation gives CASSIFTGSRNQPQHF.